This T cell receptor (beta chain) was profiled in a study of siplizumab effects on memory and regulatory T cells. Germline V gene sequence: CDR1 MNHNS, CDR2 SASEGT. This CDR3 is built from 14 residues. The V end was cut by 1 base, the J end by 0 bases, with 6 bases between. Sequencing was performed with immunoSEQ multiplex PCR; in TCRdb, only in-frame clones are kept and a portion is missing. The table has about 72,000 clones, roughly 89% seen once. The clonotype originates from a human donor in good health. The sample consisted of CD8+ T cells sorted from blood. The chain uses TRBV6-1 and TRBJ1-1; D call uncertain. CDR3 residues: CASSEEVVNTEAFF. CDR3 DNA: TGTGCCAGCAGTGAAGAAGTGGTGAACACTGAAGCTTTCTTT.